This record looks at one T cell receptor beta chain sequence and its context. What it binds is not known. CDR1 is SGDLS, CDR2 YYNGEE, per germline. The CDR3 runs 14 residues. After removal of 3 bases from V and 5 bases from J, the junction contained 6 bases not matched to a gene. The primer mix had 60 Vbeta and 13 Jbeta primers. Sequenced by immunoSEQ multiplex PCR; TCRdb stores in-frame clones only, minus some. This table holds tens of thousands of clones, around 79% found once. This sample stems from a study of cytomegalovirus exposure and HLA in healthy donors. Study-wide context: Earlier, fewer than 130 million unique TCR beta sequences were recovered from approximately 180 million T cells by an analysis. The study, taken as a whole, reports: Information on immune exposure was restricted to one variable (CMV serostatus). It has been reported that TCR beta sequences accurately predicted the HLA-A and HLA-B alleles of most subjects.

Healthy bone marrow donors formed the donor group. The chain has TRBV9 and TRBJ1-1; 8 bases are shared with TRBD1. The source is a man aged 40-49 years in good health and CMV-seronegative. Material for sequencing was PBMCs. CDR3 residues: CASSATGAGTEAFF. The CDR3 nucleotides read TGTGCCAGCAGCGCGACAGGGGCGGGGACTGAAGCTTTCTTT.